Listed here are 27 T cell receptor beta chains from one sample, sequenced in a study of blood T cell repertoires in COVID-19. Here immunoSEQ multiplex PCR was the method, and the copy in TCRdb shows in-frame clones only, minus some. The table includes approximately 360,000 clones, almost 90% detected once. Sequenced sample: peripheral blood. The source of these receptors is a man aged 18-30 years with active or convalescent COVID-19.

The chain carries TRBV24-1 and TRBJ2-2; 13 bases line up with TRBD2. Germline CDR1 reads KGHDR; CDR2 reads SFDVKD. With 5 bases clipped from V and 0 bases from J, the junction kept 5 bases outside the gene matches. The CDR3 runs to 18 residues. The CDR3 loop is CATSARTSGRSNTGELFF. The CDR3 DNA sequence: TGTGCCACCAGTGCTCGGACTAGCGGGAGATCGAACACCGGGGAGCTGTTTTTT.

The chain uses TRBV6-5 and TRBJ2-3, with a weak D call TRBD1 (5 bases). This CDR3 region has 14 residues. V was clipped by 6 bases and J by 4 bases, with 14 bases between them. Looked up from germline, CDR1 is MNHEY and CDR2 is SVGAGI. The CDR3 nucleotides are TGTGCCAGCAGAACGGGTGGCAGGGCAGATACGCAGTATTTT. Amino acid sequence: CASRTGGRADTQYF.

The count of this clone is one. The chain links TRBV28 to TRBJ1-2, with 10 bases that match TRBD1. The V segment lost 5 bases and the J segment 4 bases; nucleotides outside the gene matches: 13. The CDR3 runs 17 residues. Germline V gene sequence: CDR1 MDHEN, CDR2 SYDVKM. The CDR3 coding sequence is TGTGCCAGCAGTCCCTATCCGGGGGACAGGGGAATCTATGGCTACACCTTC. Translation: CASSPYPGDRGIYGYTF.

The chain carries TRBV6-2 or TRBV6-3 and TRBJ2-3; 9 bases are shared with TRBD2. This CDR3 comprises 15 residues. Germline CDR1 and CDR2: MNHEY and SVGEGT. With 6 bases clipped from V and 2 bases from J, the junction kept 6 bases outside the gene matches. CDR3: CASSLRGGDTDTQYF. CDR3 bases: TGTGCCAGCAGCCTGCGGGGGGGGGACACAGATACGCAGTATTTT.

V gene TRBV4-2 combines with J gene TRBJ1-4; 7 bases align to TRBD1. The CDR3 contains 16 residues. The V segment lost 7 bases and the J segment 8 bases; nucleotides outside the gene matches: 16. Germline loops: CDR1 LGHNA, CDR2 YNFKEQ. The CDR3 here is CASKRTGRTEGEKLFF. The CDR3 region has the DNA TGTGCCAGCAAAAGGACAGGTAGAACCGAGGGGGAAAAACTGTTTTTT.

The J gene is TRBJ1-2, the V gene TRBV7-2; possible D gene TRBD1, 5 bases. Germline CDR1 is SGHTA and CDR2 is FQGNSA. The ends were cut back, 5 bases at V and 2 bases at J, with 12 bases in the middle. This CDR3 spans 14 amino acids. Here the CDR3 reads CASSPRQQNYGYTF. CDR3 in DNA: TGTGCCAGCAGCCCGCGACAGCAGAACTATGGCTACACCTTC.

The chain uses TRBV7-3 and TRBJ1-1; D is possibly TRBD1 (6 bases). CDR1 is SGHTA, CDR2 FQGTGA, per germline. This CDR3 spans 12 amino acids. V lost 5 bases and J lost 10, with 14 bases in between. In nucleotides, the CDR3 is TGTGCCAGCAGCCTCGGGACATTGCCAGCTTTCTTT. Translation: CASSLGTLPAFF. Using reference TRBV7-3 and TRBJ1-1 for the parts outside the CDR3, the full variable domain is GAGVSQTPSNKVTEKGKYVELRCDPISGHTALYWYRQSLGQGPEFLIYFQGTGAADDSGLPNDRFFAVRPEGSVSTLKIQRTERGDSAVYLCASSLGTLPAFFGQGTRLTVV.

The genes are TRBV2 and TRBJ1-6; 9 bases line up with TRBD1. Germline V gene sequence: CDR1 SNHLY, CDR2 FYNNEI. V lost 4 bases, J lost 2 bases, and 6 bases stayed unmatched. The CDR3 extends over 17 amino acids. CDR3 in amino acids: CASSGGTGWTYNSPLHF. CDR3 sequence (DNA): TGTGCCAGCAGTGGAGGGACAGGGTGGACCTATAATTCACCCCTCCACTTT. Based on the CDR3 plus reference TRBV2 and TRBJ1-6, the full variable domain is EPEVTQTPSHQVTQMGQEVILRCVPISNHLYFYWYRQILGQKVEFLVSFYNNEISEKSEIFDDQFSVERPDGSNFTLKIRSTKLEDSAMYFCASSGGTGWTYNSPLHFGNGTRLTVT.

This clone was observed a single time. The V gene is TRBV7-6, the J gene TRBJ2-6; D might be TRBD2 (6 bases). The CDR3 length is 15 residues. With 4 bases removed from V and 5 bases from J, the gap between germline ends came to 12 bases. Germline V gene lookup returns CDR1 SGHVS and CDR2 FNYEAQ. CDR3 nucleotide sequence: TGTGCCAGCAGCTCACCCGGGGGTCGGGCCAACGTCCTGACTTTC. It codes for CASSSPGGRANVLTF.

The V and J genes are TRBV27 and TRBJ1-2, with D unresolved. This CDR3 contains 13 residues. Germline V gene data show CDR1 as MNHEY and CDR2 as SMNVEV (reference sequence). V was trimmed by 6 bases and J by 5 bases, leaving 13 bases between them. The CDR3 is CASSIGSAYGYTF. CDR3 nucleotides: TGTGCCAGCAGCATCGGGTCGGCTTATGGCTACACCTTC.

V usage is TRBV9 and J usage is TRBJ1-5; tentatively, D is TRBD1 (6 bases). Germline V gene lookup returns CDR1 SGDLS and CDR2 YYNGEE. V lost 4 bases to trimming and J lost 3 bases, with 14 bases between them. This CDR3 region has 15 residues. The CDR3 region has the DNA TGTGCCAGCAGCCGTCAAGGGGGATTCAATCAGCCCCAGCATTTT. Its protein product is CASSRQGGFNQPQHF.

The CDR3 DNA reads as TGTGCCAGCAGTTTAGGGACAGGGAACACTGAAGCTTTCTTT. It translates to CASSLGTGNTEAFF. This chain links TRBV27 with TRBJ1-1; 8 bases align to TRBD1. Germline V gives CDR1 MNHEY, CDR2 SMNVEV (reference sequence). V dropped 2 bases and J dropped 1; count of bases not matched to a gene: 0. The CDR3 is made up of 14 amino acids.

V usage is TRBV11-3 and J usage is TRBJ2-7; D unclear. The CDR3 is 13 amino acids. Germline V lookup: CDR1 SGHNT, CDR2 YENEEA. V was shortened by 1 base and J by 3 bases, with 7 bases between the two germline ends. The CDR3 nucleotides are TGTGCCAGCAGCTTAGGACATTTCTACGAGCAGTACTTC. It specifies CASSLGHFYEQYF.

This chain links TRBV27 with TRBJ2-1; D gene uncertain. V dropped 3 bases and J dropped 0 bases, with 12 bases sitting between them. Germline V CDR1 and CDR2: MNHEY, SMNVEV (reference sequence). The CDR3 sequence is 16 residues long. CDR3 bases: TGTGCCAGCAGTTTTTCGCAGGCCAGCTCCTACAATGAGCAGTTCTTC. This gives the protein CASSFSQASSYNEQFF.

This clone was observed a single time. The J gene is TRBJ1-1, the V gene TRBV21-1. TRBV21-1 is termed a pseudogene. This CDR3 comprises 11 residues. DNA for the CDR3: TGTGCCAGAGTTTTGGACTTGGAAGCTTTCTTT. It encodes CARVLDLEAFF.

The V call is TRBV7-2, the J call TRBJ1-5; weak D call: TRBD1 (5 bases). Germline lookup yields CDR1 SGHTA and CDR2 FQGNSA. V was trimmed by 0 bases and J by 7 bases, leaving 13 bases between them. The CDR3 has 15 amino acids. The CDR3 DNA follows: TGTGCCAGCAGCTTAGCCGACTTGGGGGGGCAGCCCCAGCATTTT. Protein: CASSLADLGGQPQHF.

The rearrangement links TRBV6-4 to TRBJ1-1, with 8 bases aligning to TRBD1. CDR1 and CDR2 from the germline V gene are MRHNA and SNTAGT. The CDR3 runs 14 residues. Unmatched junction bases numbered 4, after V lost 3 bases and J lost 4 bases. The CDR3 spells CASSERQGSTEAFF. The CDR3 DNA is TGTGCCAGCAGTGAGAGACAGGGGAGCACTGAAGCTTTCTTT.

This rearrangement joins TRBV3-1 (or the pseudogene TRBV3-2) to TRBJ1-2; D remains unclear. CDR1 is LGHDT and CDR2 is YNNKEL in the germline V gene (reference sequence). The CDR3 is 15 amino acids. V lost 1 base, J lost 6 bases, and 15 bases lay in between. DNA of the CDR3: TGTGCCAGCAGCCAAGCTCCGGGGAGCTTAAATGGCTACACCTTC. Its translation is CASSQAPGSLNGYTF.

The V gene is TRBV7-9, the J gene TRBJ2-7; TRBD2 matches 8 bases. In germline, CDR1 is SEHNR, CDR2 FQNEAQ (reference sequence). The CDR3 extends over 15 amino acids. Trimming removed 2 bases from V and 0 bases from J; junction bases left unmatched: 3. DNA of the CDR3: TGTGCCAGCAGCTTATTTAGCGGGGCCTCCTACGAGCAGTACTTC. Encoded protein: CASSLFSGASYEQYF.

V gene TRBV11-2 combines with J gene TRBJ1-2, with 7 nucleotides matching TRBD1. The CDR3 has 16 amino acids. After removal of 6 bases from V and 6 bases from J, the junction contained 16 bases not matched to a gene. Germline V gene sequence: CDR1 SGHAT, CDR2 FQNNGV. The CDR3 DNA reads as TGTGCCAGCAGTCATCTGGTTAGGGGGCCTCTTGATGGCTACACCTTC. Translating it yields CASSHLVRGPLDGYTF.

This clone was observed once. This chain joins TRBV18 and TRBJ1-5, with 7 bases fitting TRBD1. After removal of 3 bases from V and 3 bases from J, the junction contained 11 bases not matched to a gene. Germline V gives CDR1 KGHSH, CDR2 LQKENI. The CDR3 contains 17 residues. The DNA of the CDR3 is TGTGCCAGCTCACCGAGCACACTAACAGGGGACAATCAGCCCCAGCATTTT. Encoded protein: CASSPSTLTGDNQPQHF.

V is TRBV6-5 and J is TRBJ1-3; D gene unclear. Trimming took off 0 bases at V and 4 bases at J, with 13 bases between the two ends. Looked up from germline, CDR1 is MNHEY and CDR2 is SVGAGI. The CDR3 loop spans 16 amino acids. The CDR3 region is CASSYSLTTWGNTIYF. CDR3 bases: TGTGCCAGCAGTTACTCGTTGACAACGTGGGGAAACACCATATATTTT.

This clone was counted ten times or more. Compared with germline, one end of the junction differs, possibly owing to a read error. This sequence joins TRBV6-5 and TRBJ2-6; D perhaps matches TRBD2 (6 bases). The CDR3 has 16 residues. CDR1 MNHEY and CDR2 SVGAGI come from the germline V gene. CDR3 amino acids: CASSYGTYSGANVLTF. CDR3 DNA: TGTGCCAGCAGTTACGGGACTTACTCTGGGGCCAACGTGCTGACTTTC.

The gene calls are TRBV18 and TRBJ1-2, with TRBD1 as a possible D gene (5 bases). Germline CDR1 is KGHSH and CDR2 is LQKENI. This CDR3 spans 12 amino acids. The V end was cut by 1 base, the J end by 13 bases, with 13 bases between. CDR3: CASSPLKGETTF. CDR3 DNA: TGTGCCAGCTCACCACTTAAAGGGGAAACCACCTTC. Looking up the rest from reference TRBV18 and TRBJ1-2 gives the full variable domain: NAGVMQNPRHLVRRRGQEARLRCSPMKGHSHVYWYRQLPEEGLKFMVYLQKENIIDESGMPKERFSAEFPKEGPSILRIQQVVRGDSAAYFCASSPLKGETTFGSGTRLTVV.

The chain carries TRBV13 and TRBJ1-4, with TRBD1 identical over 7 bases. The germline CDR1 and CDR2 sequences are PRHDT and FYEKMQ (reference sequence). This CDR3 region has 14 residues. Trimming took 4 bases from V and 5 from J; bases not matched to a gene: 4. The CDR3 coding sequence is TGTGCCAGCAGCTCAAGGACAGGCAATGAAAAACTGTTTTTT. Residues: CASSSRTGNEKLFF.

The chain couples TRBV28 to TRBJ1-4; 9 bases match TRBD1. V dropped 6 bases and J dropped 8; count of bases not matched to a gene: 7. The CDR3 has 14 residues. Germline V gene lookup returns CDR1 MDHEN and CDR2 SYDVKM. CDR3: CASRYPGQGEKLFF. The CDR3 DNA is TGTGCCAGCAGGTACCCGGGACAGGGAGAAAAACTGTTTTTT.

The chain combines TRBV4-1 with TRBJ1-6; 7 bases match TRBD1. This CDR3 region has 18 residues. The ends lost 0 bases at V and 7 bases at J; junction bases unmatched: 12. Germline assignment: CDR1 MGHRA and CDR2 YSYEKL. The DNA for the CDR3 is TGCGCCAGCAGCCAAGACGAAGGGCCGGGACAGATAAATTCACCCCTCCACTTT. It specifies CASSQDEGPGQINSPLHF.